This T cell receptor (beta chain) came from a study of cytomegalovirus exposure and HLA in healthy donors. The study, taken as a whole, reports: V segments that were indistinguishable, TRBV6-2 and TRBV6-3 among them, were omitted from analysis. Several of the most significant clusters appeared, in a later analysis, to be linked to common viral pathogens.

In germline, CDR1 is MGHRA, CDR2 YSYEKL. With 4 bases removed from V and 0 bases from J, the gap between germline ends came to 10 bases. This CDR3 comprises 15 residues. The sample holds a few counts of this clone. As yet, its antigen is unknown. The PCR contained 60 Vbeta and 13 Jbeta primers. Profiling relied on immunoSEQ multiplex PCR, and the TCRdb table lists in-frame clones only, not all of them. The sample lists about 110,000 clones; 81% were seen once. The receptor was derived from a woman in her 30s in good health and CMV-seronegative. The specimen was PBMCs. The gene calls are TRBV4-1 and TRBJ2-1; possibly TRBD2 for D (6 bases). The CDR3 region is CASSPSVSSYNEQFF. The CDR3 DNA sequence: TGCGCCAGCAGCCCTAGCGTAAGCTCCTACAATGAGCAGTTCTTC.